Below are 15 T cell receptor beta chains sequenced from a single sample in a study of T cell responses to AZD1222 COVID-19 vaccine. Method: immunoSEQ multiplex PCR; TCRdb's copy keeps in-frame clones and lacks some. The sample includes over 70,000 clones, 70% to 80% seen only once; the top ten take approximately 30%. The material was peripheral blood, obtained 28 days after the second dose of the MenACWY control vaccine. These receptors were obtained from an adult who received the MenACWY meningococcal vaccine as a control.

This chain connects TRBV7-9 to TRBJ1-3; D remains ambiguous. The V end lost 1 base, the J end lost 0 bases, and 7 bases lay between the germline ends. Germline V CDR1 and CDR2: SEHNR, FQNEAQ (reference sequence). The CDR3 loop spans 15 amino acids. CDR3 nucleotide sequence: TGTGCCAGCAGCTTAGGGCTGAACTCTGGAAACACCATATATTTT. Protein: CASSLGLNSGNTIYF. Complete variable domain (other parts from reference TRBV7-9 and TRBJ1-3): DTGVSQNPRHKITKRGQNVTFRCDPISEHNRLYWYRQTLGQGPEFLTYFQNEAQLEKSRLLSDRFSAERPKGSFSTLEIQRTEQGDSAMYLCASSLGLNSGNTIYFGEGSWLTVV.

The sample holds one count of this clone. The CDR3 DNA follows: TGTGCCAGCAGTAGCCCGGACAGGGGAGTAGCTGAAGCTTTCTTT. Encoded protein: CASSSPDRGVAEAFF. V gene TRBV6-6 combines with J gene TRBJ1-1; 9 bases map to TRBD1. Germline CDR1 and CDR2: MNHNY and SVGAGI (reference sequence). The CDR3 spans 15 residues. Trimming removed 5 bases from V and 6 bases from J; junction bases left unmatched: 10.

The chain recombines TRBV16 with TRBJ1-1, with TRBD1 as a possible D gene (6 bases). Trimming stripped 3 bases from V and 1 base from J, with 9 bases between. Germline lookup yields CDR1 KGHSY and CDR2 FQNENV. The CDR3 consists of 14 residues. CDR3 DNA: TGTGCCAGCAGCCACACACAGGGGAACACTGAAGCTTTCTTT. It codes for CASSHTQGNTEAFF.

The chain combines TRBV11-1 with TRBJ2-5; 7 bases are a match to TRBD1. J was trimmed by 3 bases and V by 5 bases; bases with no gene match: 3. CDR1 SGHAT and CDR2 FQDESV come from the germline V gene (reference sequence). The CDR3 covers 13 residues. As DNA, the CDR3 is TGTGCCAGCAGCCTCCAGGGGGAAGAGACCCAGTACTTC. It codes for CASSLQGEETQYF.

The V and J genes are TRBV5-1 and TRBJ2-3; 9 bases map to TRBD2. V shed 3 bases and J 2 bases; nucleotides not matched to a gene: 4. Germline CDR1 reads SGHRS; CDR2 reads YFSETQ. The CDR3 is 15 amino acids. The CDR3 coding sequence is TGCGCCAGCAGCTGGGCGGGGGGGGACACAGATACGCAGTATTTT. This sequence encodes CASSWAGGDTDTQYF.

V and J are TRBV2 and TRBJ2-7; possible D gene TRBD2, 6 bases. Trimming removed 6 bases from V and 6 bases from J, with 21 bases in between. The CDR3 runs 15 residues. Germline V lookup: CDR1 SNHLY, CDR2 FYNNEI. In DNA, the CDR3 is TGTGCCAGCAGCGAACTAGCTTCCAGGTTGGGCGAGCAGTACTTC. This gives the protein CASSELASRLGEQYF.

The rearrangement uses TRBV29-1 and TRBJ1-1; D may be TRBD1 (6 bases). Germline CDR1 is SQVTM and CDR2 is ANQGSEA. Trimming removed 3 bases from V and 5 bases from J, with 16 bases in between. The CDR3 length is 14 residues. This chain's CDR3 is CSVEYRDGGTEAFF. For the CDR3, the DNA is TGCAGCGTTGAGTACAGGGACGGGGGGACTGAAGCTTTCTTT.

This clone occurred once. The J gene is TRBJ2-5, the V gene TRBV10-2; tentatively, D is TRBD2 (5 bases). The CDR3 sequence is 13 residues long. CDR1 and CDR2 (germline): WSHSY, SAAADI. V dropped 7 bases and J dropped 2 bases, with 11 bases sitting between them. CDR3 coding DNA: TGCGCCAGCACCCACGGGGTTCAAGAGACCCAGTACTTC. Translation: CASTHGVQETQYF.

V gene TRBV7-9 combines with J gene TRBJ2-7; D is uncertain. V dropped 5 bases and J dropped 6 bases, with 11 bases sitting between them. CDR1 is SEHNR, CDR2 FQNEAQ, per germline (reference sequence). The CDR3 is 12 residues long. This CDR3 is CASSLRPTEQYF. In DNA, the CDR3 is TGTGCCAGCAGCCTCCGTCCCACCGAGCAGTACTTC.

As to this clone: At the DNA level, this CDR3 is encoded by other sequences in the same sample as well. V is TRBV20-1 and J is TRBJ2-1, with D unclear. V was trimmed by 2 bases and J by 4 bases, leaving 3 bases between them. This CDR3 has 11 residues. Germline V gene lookup returns CDR1 DFQATT and CDR2 SNEGSKA (reference sequence). CDR3 region: CSARPYNEQFF. CDR3 DNA: TGCAGTGCTAGACCTTACAATGAGCAGTTCTTC.

This sequence joins TRBV11-1 and TRBJ2-3, with D possibly TRBD2 on 5 matching bases. V shed 5 bases and J shed 4 bases, with 13 bases lying between them. The CDR3 sequence is 14 residues long. Germline CDR1 and CDR2: SGHAT and FQDESV (reference sequence). CDR3 sequence: CASSIIRESDTQYF. CDR3 coding DNA: TGTGCCAGCAGCATTATACGGGAATCAGATACGCAGTATTTT.

This CDR3 is CASSVVGGTAQGDDEQYF. DNA of the CDR3: TGTGCCAGCAGCGTAGTCGGGGGAACGGCCCAGGGGGACGACGAGCAGTACTTC. The rearrangement uses TRBV9 and TRBJ2-7; the D gene is possibly TRBD1 (7 bases). This CDR3 contains 18 residues. V lost 0 bases to trimming and J lost 5 bases, with 24 bases between them. Germline lookup yields CDR1 SGDLS and CDR2 YYNGEE.

This clone has only one observation. The chain is built from TRBV2 and TRBJ2-1, with 7 bases matching TRBD2. CDR1 SNHLY and CDR2 FYNNEI come from the germline V gene. The CDR3 runs 15 residues. V gave up 6 bases and J gave up 4 bases; unmatched junction bases: 9. The CDR3 spells CASRPSGKGYNEQFF. The CDR3 DNA sequence: TGTGCCAGCAGACCTAGCGGTAAGGGGTACAATGAGCAGTTCTTC.

This clone was seen many times. This chain uses TRBV13 with TRBJ1-6, with TRBD1 identical over 9 bases. The J segment lost 10 bases and the V segment lost 4 bases, leaving 8 bases of the junction unmatched. CDR3 size: 15 residues. Germline loops: CDR1 PRHDT, CDR2 FYEKMQ (reference sequence). In nucleotides, the CDR3 is TGTGCCAGCAGCTCCGGGACAGGGTGGGAGTCACCCCTCCACTTT. Translation: CASSSGTGWESPLHF. The full variable domain, with the rest looked up from reference TRBV13 and TRBJ1-6, is AAGVIQSPRHLIKEKRETATLKCYPIPRHDTVYWYQQGPGQDPQFLISFYEKMQSDKGSIPDRFSAQQFSDYHSELNMSSLELGDSALYFCASSSGTGWESPLHFGNGTRLTVT.

This clone was observed a few times. This specimen includes other DNA sequences encoding the same CDR3. The J gene is TRBJ2-7, the V gene TRBV7-9; tentative D call: TRBD1 (6 bases). Germline V gives CDR1 SEHNR, CDR2 FQNEAQ (reference sequence). This CDR3 is 12 amino acids long. V lost 4 bases, J lost 4 bases, and 8 bases lay in between. CDR3 amino acids: CASSSQGYEQYF. The DNA of the CDR3 is TGTGCCAGCAGCTCACAGGGATACGAGCAGTACTTC.